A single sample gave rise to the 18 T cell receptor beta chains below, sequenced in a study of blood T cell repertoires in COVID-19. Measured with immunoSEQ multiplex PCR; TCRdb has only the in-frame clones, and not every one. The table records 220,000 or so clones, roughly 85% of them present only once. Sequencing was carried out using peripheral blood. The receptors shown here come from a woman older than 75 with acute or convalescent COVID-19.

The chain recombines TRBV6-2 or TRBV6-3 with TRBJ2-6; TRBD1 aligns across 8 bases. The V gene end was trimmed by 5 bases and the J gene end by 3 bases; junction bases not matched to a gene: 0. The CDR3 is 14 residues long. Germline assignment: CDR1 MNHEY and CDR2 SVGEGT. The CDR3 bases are TGTGCCAGCAGTACAGGGGGTGGGGCCAACGTCCTGACTTTC. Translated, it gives CASSTGGGANVLTF.

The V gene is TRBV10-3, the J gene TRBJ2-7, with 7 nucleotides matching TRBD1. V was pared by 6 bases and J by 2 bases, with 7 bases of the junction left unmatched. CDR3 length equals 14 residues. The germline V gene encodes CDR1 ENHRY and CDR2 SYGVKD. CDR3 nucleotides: TGTGCCATCAGAGAGGGGGCCCGAGCCTACGAGCAGTACTTC. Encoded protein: CAIREGARAYEQYF.

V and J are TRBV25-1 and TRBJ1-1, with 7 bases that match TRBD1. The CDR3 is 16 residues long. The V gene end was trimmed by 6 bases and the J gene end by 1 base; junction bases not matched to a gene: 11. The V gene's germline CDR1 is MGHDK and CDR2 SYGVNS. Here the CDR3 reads CASSPWSGGTNTEAFF. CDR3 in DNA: TGTGCCAGCAGCCCCTGGTCAGGGGGGACGAACACTGAAGCTTTCTTT.

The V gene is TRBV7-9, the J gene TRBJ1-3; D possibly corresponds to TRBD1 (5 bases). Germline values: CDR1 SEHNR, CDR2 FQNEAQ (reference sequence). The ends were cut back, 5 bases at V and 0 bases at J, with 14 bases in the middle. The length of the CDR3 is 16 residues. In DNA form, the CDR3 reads TGTGCCAGCAGCCCCCGGACACTGAGCTCTGGAAACACCATATATTTT. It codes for CASSPRTLSSGNTIYF.

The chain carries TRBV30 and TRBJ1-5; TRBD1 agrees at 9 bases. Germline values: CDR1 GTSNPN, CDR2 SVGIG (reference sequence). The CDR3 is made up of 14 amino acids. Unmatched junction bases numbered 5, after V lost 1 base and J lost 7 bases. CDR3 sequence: CAWSGTGDGQPQHF. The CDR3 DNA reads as TGTGCCTGGAGTGGGACAGGGGATGGCCAGCCCCAGCATTTT. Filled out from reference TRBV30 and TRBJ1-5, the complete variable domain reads SQTIHQWPATLVQPVGSPLSLECTVEGTSNPNLYWYRQAAGRGLQLLFYSVGIGQISSEVPQNLSASRPQDRQFILSSKKLLLSDSGFYLCAWSGTGDGQPQHFGDGTRLSIL.

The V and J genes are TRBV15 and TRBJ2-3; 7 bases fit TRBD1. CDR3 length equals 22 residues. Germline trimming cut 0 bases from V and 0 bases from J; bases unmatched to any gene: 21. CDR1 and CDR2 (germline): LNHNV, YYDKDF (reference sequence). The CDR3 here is CATSRDGRVIFLPQGSTDTQYF. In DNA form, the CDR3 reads TGTGCCACCAGCAGAGATGGTAGGGTAATCTTTCTCCCACAGGGGAGCACAGATACGCAGTATTTT.

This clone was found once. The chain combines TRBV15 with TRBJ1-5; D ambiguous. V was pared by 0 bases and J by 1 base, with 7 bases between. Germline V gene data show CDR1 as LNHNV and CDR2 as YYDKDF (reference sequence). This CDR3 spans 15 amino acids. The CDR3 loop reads CATSRDRRSNQPQHF. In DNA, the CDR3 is TGTGCCACCAGCAGAGATAGGAGGAGCAATCAGCCCCAGCATTTT.

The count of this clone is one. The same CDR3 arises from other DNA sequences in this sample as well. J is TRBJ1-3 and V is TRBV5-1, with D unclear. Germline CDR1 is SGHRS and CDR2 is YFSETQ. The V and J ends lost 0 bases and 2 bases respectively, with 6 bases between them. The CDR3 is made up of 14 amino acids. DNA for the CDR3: TGCGCCAGCAGCTTGGTCGGTCCTGGAAACACCATATATTTT. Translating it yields CASSLVGPGNTIYF.

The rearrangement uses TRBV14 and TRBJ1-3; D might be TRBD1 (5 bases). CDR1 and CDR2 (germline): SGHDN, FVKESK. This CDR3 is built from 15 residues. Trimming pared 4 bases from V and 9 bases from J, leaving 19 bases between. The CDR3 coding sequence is TGTGCCAGCAGCCCCCTACAGGCCTTGGGGGGCACCATATATTTT. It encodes CASSPLQALGGTIYF.

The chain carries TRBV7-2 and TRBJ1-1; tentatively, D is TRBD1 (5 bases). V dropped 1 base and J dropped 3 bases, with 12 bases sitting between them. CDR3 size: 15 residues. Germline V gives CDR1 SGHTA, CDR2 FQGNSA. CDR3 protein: CASSLGGGGDTEAFF. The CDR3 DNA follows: TGTGCCAGCAGCTTAGGGGGAGGAGGGGACACTGAAGCTTTCTTT.

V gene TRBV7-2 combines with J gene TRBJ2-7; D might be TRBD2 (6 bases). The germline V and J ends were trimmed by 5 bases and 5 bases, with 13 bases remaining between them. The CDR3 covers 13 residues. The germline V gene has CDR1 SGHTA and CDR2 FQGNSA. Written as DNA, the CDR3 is TGTGCCAGCAGCCGCCTCACGGGGGACGAGCAGTACTTC. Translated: CASSRLTGDEQYF.

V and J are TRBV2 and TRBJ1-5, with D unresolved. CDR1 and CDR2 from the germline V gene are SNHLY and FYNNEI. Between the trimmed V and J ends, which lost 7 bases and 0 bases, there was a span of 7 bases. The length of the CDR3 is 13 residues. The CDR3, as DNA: TGTGCCAGCACTCGGGGTAGCAATCAGCCCCAGCATTTT. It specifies CASTRGSNQPQHF.

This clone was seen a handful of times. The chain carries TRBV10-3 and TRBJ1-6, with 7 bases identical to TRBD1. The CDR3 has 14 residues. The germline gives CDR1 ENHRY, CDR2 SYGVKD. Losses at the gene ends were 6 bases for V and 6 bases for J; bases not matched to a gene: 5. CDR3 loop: CAIRTGLGNSPLHF. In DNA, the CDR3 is TGTGCCATCAGGACAGGGTTAGGTAATTCACCCCTCCACTTT.

The CDR3 loop is CASSERVMGNQPQHF. CDR3 DNA: TGTGCCAGCAGTGAACGGGTGATGGGCAATCAGCCCCAGCATTTT. V gene TRBV2 combines with J gene TRBJ1-5; D is unresolved. The CDR3 has 15 residues. The V gene's germline CDR1 is SNHLY and CDR2 FYNNEI. Trimming removed 2 bases from V and 2 bases from J, with 10 bases in between. Full variable domain (remainder filled in from reference TRBV2 and TRBJ1-5): EPEVTQTPSHQVTQMGQEVILRCVPISNHLYFYWYRQILGQKVEFLVSFYNNEISEKSEIFDDQFSVERPDGSNFTLKIRSTKLEDSAMYFCASSERVMGNQPQHFGDGTRLSIL.

The CDR3 bases are TGTGCCCAGAGGGGTGTGCAGCGGGGCACAGATACGCAGTATTTT. Amino acids: CAQRGVQRGTDTQYF. The chain carries TRBV30 and TRBJ2-3, with D maybe TRBD2 (6 bases). V dropped 8 bases and J dropped 1 base, with 19 bases sitting between them. The CDR3 has 15 residues. Germline CDR1 GTSNPN, CDR2 SVGIG (reference sequence).

The CDR3 DNA reads as TGTGCCAGTAGTATAAGGGCAGGGCTTCAGCCCCAGCATTTT. This codes for CASSIRAGLQPQHF. The rearrangement joins TRBV19 to TRBJ1-5; tentative D call: TRBD1 (5 bases). In germline, CDR1 is LNHDA, CDR2 SQIVND (reference sequence). The length of the CDR3 is 14 residues. The V end was cut by 2 bases, the J end by 6 bases, with 11 bases between. Complete variable domain (other parts from reference TRBV19 and TRBJ1-5): DGGITQSPKYLFRKEGQNVTLSCEQNLNHDAMYWYRQDPGQGLRLIYYSQIVNDFQKGDIAEGYSVSREKKESFPLTVTSAQKNPTAFYLCASSIRAGLQPQHFGDGTRLSIL.

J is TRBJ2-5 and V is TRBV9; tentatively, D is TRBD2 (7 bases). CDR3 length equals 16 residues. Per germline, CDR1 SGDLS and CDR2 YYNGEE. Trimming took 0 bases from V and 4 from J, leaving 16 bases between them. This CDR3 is CASSVAGGLDSETQYF. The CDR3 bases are TGTGCCAGCAGCGTAGCGGGGGGCCTTGACTCAGAGACCCAGTACTTC.

CDR3 nucleotide sequence: TGTGCCAGCAGTTTAAGGGGAATCTATTCCTACGAGCAGTACTTC. Translated: CASSLRGIYSYEQYF. The V call is TRBV6-5, the J call TRBJ2-7; the D gene is possibly TRBD1 (5 bases). CDR3 length equals 15 residues. V gave up 4 bases and J gave up 1 base, with 14 bases separating them. Germline CDR1 MNHEY, CDR2 SVGAGI.